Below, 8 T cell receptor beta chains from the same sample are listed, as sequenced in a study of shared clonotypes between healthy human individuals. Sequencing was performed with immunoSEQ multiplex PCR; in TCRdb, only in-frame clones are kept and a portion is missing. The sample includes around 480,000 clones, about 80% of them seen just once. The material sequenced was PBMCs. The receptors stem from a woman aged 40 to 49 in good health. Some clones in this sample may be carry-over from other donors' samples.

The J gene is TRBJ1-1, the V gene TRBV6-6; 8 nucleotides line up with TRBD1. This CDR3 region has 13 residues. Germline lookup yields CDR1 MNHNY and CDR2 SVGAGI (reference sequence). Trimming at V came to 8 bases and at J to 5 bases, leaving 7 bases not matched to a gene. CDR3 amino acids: CASAQTGETEAFF. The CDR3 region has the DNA TGTGCCAGCGCCCAGACAGGGGAAACTGAAGCTTTCTTT.

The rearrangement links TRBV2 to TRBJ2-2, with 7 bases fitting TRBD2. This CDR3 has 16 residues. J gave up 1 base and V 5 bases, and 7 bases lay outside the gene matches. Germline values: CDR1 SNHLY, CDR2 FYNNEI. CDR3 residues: CASSLAGARNTGELFF. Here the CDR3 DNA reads TGTGCCAGCAGTCTGGCGGGAGCCCGGAACACCGGGGAGCTGTTTTTT.

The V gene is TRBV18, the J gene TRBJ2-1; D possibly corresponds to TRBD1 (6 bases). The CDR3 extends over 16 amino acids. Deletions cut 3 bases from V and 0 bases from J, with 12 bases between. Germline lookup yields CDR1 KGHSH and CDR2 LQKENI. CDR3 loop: CASSPRTVSSYNEQFF. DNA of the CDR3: TGTGCCAGCTCACCGAGGACAGTGAGCTCCTACAATGAGCAGTTCTTC. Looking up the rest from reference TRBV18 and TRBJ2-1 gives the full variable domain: NAGVMQNPRHLVRRRGQEARLRCSPMKGHSHVYWYRQLPEEGLKFMVYLQKENIIDESGMPKERFSAEFPKEGPSILRIQQVVRGDSAAYFCASSPRTVSSYNEQFFGPGTRLTVL.

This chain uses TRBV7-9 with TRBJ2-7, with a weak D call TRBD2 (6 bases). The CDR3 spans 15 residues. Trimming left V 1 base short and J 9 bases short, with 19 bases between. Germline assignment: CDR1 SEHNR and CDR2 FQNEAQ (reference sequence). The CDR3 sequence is CASSLGGDGNDAQYF. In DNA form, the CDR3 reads TGTGCCAGCAGCTTAGGGGGGGACGGTAATGACGCGCAGTACTTC.

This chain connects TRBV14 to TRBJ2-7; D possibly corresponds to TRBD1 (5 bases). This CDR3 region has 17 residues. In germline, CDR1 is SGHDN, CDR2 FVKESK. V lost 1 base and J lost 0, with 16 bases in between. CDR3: CASSQVGWRDSSYEQYF. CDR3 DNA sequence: TGTGCCAGCAGCCAAGTAGGCTGGAGAGACAGCTCCTACGAGCAGTACTTC. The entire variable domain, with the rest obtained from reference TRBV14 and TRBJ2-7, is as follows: EAGVTQFPSHSVIEKGQTVTLRCDPISGHDNLYWYRRVMGKEIKFLLHFVKESKQDESGMPNNRFLAERTGGTYSTLKVQPAELEDSGVYFCASSQVGWRDSSYEQYFGPGTRLTVT.

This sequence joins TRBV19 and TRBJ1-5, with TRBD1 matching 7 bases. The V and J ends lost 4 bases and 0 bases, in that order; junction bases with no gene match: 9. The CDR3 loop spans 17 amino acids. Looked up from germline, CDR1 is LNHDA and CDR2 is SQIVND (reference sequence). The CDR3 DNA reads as TGTGCCAGTAGTAAGGGACAGACCTCGTATAGCAATCAGCCCCAGCATTTT. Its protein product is CASSKGQTSYSNQPQHF.

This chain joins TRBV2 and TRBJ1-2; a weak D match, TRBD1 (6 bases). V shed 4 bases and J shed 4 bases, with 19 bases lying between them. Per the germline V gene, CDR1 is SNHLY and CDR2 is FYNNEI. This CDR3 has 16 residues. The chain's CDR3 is CASSVNSGQTSYGYTF. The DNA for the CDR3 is TGTGCCAGCAGTGTCAATTCCGGACAGACCTCCTATGGCTACACCTTC.

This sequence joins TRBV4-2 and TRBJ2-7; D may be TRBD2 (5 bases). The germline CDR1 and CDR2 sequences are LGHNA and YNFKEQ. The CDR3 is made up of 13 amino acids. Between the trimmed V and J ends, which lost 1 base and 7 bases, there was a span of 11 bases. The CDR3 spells CASSQGADLEQYF. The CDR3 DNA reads TGTGCCAGCAGCCAAGGGGCGGACTTGGAGCAGTACTTC.